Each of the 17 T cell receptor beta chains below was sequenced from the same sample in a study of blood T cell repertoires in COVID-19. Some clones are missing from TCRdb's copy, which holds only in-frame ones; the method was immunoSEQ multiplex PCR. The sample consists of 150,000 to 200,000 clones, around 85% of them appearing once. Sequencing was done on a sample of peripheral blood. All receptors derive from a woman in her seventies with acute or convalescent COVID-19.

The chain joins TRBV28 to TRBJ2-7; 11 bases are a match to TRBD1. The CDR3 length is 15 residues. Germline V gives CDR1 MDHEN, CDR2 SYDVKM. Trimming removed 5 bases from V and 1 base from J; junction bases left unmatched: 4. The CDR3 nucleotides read TGTGCCAGCAGTGGGGGGACAGGGGGTTCCTACGAGCAGTACTTC. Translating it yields CASSGGTGGSYEQYF.

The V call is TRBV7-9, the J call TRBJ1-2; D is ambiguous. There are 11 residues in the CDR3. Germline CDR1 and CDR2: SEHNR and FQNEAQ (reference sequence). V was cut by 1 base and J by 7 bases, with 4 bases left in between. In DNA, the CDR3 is TGTGCCAGCAGCTTAGACTCTGGCTACACCTTC. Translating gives CASSLDSGYTF.

The CDR3 loop reads CATSREPQGDTEAFF. The CDR3 region has the DNA TGTGCCACCAGCAGAGAACCCCAGGGGGACACTGAAGCTTTCTTT. This chain uses TRBV15 with TRBJ1-1, with TRBD1 identical over 7 bases. V shed 0 bases and J 3 bases; nucleotides not matched to a gene: 4. Germline V gene lookup returns CDR1 LNHNV and CDR2 YYDKDF (reference sequence). This CDR3 contains 15 residues.

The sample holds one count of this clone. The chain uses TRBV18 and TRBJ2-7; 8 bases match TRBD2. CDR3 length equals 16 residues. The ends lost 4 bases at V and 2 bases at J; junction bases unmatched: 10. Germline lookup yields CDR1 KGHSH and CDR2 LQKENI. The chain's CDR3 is CASSLGRAGGPYEQYF. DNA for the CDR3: TGTGCCAGCTCACTTGGGAGGGCGGGAGGTCCCTACGAGCAGTACTTC.

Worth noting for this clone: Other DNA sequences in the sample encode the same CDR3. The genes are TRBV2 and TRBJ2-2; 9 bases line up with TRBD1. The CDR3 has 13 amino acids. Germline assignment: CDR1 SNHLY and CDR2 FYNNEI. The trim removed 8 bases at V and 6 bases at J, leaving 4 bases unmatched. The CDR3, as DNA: TGTGCCAGCGGACAGGGGCGGGCCGGGGAGCTGTTTTTT. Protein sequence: CASGQGRAGELFF.

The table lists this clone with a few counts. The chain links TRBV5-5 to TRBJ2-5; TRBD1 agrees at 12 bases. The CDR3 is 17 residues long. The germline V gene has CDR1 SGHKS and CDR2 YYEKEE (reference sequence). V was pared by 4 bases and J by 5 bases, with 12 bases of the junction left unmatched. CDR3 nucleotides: TGTGCCAGCAGCCTTACTCCGGGACAGGGGGCAGGGGAGACCCAGTACTTC. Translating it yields CASSLTPGQGAGETQYF.

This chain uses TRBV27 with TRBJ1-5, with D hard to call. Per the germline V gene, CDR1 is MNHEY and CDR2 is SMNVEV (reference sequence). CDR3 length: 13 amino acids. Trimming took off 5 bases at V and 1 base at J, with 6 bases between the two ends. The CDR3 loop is CASSHMSNQPQHF. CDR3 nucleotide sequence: TGTGCCAGCAGTCACATGAGCAATCAGCCCCAGCATTTT.

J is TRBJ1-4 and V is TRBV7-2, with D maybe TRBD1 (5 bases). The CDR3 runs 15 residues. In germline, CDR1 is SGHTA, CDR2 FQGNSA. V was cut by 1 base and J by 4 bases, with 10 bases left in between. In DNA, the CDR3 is TGTGCCAGCAGCTTAGGGGGCTTGGATAATGAAAAACTGTTTTTT. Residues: CASSLGGLDNEKLFF. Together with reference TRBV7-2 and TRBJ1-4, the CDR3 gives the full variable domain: GAGVSQSPSNKVTEKGKDVELRCDPISGHTALYWYRQSLGQGLEFLIYFQGNSAPDKSGLPSDRFSAERTGGSVSTLTIQRTQQEDSAVYLCASSLGGLDNEKLFFGSGTQLSVL.

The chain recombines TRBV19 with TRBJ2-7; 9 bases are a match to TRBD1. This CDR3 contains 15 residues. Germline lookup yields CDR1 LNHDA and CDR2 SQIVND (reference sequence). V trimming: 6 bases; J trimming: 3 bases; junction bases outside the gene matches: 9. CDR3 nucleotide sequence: TGTGCCAGTAGCTTGATCCCGGGACAGGGCTACGAGCAGTACTTC. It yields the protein CASSLIPGQGYEQYF. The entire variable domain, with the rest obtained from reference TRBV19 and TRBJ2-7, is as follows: DGGITQSPKYLFRKEGQNVTLSCEQNLNHDAMYWYRQDPGQGLRLIYYSQIVNDFQKGDIAEGYSVSREKKESFPLTVTSAQKNPTAFYLCASSLIPGQGYEQYFGPGTRLTVT.

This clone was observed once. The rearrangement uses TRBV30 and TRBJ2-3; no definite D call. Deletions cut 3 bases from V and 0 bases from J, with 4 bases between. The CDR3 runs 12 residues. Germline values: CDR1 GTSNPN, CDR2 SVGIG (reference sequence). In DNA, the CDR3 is TGTGCCTGGAGCCTTAGCACAGATACGCAGTATTTT. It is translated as CAWSLSTDTQYF.

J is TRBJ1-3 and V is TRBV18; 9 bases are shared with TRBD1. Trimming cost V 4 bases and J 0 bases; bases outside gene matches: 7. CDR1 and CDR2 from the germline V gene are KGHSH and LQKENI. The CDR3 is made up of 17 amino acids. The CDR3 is CASSQGQGPISGNTIYF. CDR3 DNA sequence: TGTGCCAGCTCACAAGGACAGGGGCCTATCTCTGGAAACACCATATATTTT.

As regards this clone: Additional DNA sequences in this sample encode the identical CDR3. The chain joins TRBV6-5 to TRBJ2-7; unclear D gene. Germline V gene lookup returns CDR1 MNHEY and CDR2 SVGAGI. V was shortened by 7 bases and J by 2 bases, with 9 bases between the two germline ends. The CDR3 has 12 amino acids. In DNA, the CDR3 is TGTGCCAGCACCGAGGTAGCCTACGAGCAGTACTTC. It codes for CASTEVAYEQYF.

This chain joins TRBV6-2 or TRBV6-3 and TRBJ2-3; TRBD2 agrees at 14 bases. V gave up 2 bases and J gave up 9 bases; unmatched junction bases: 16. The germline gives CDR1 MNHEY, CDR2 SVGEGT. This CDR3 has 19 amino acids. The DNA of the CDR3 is TGTGCCAGCAGTTACGGCTCCGTTGGACTAGCGGGAGGCGTTTGGACGCAGTATTTT. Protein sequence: CASSYGSVGLAGGVWTQYF.

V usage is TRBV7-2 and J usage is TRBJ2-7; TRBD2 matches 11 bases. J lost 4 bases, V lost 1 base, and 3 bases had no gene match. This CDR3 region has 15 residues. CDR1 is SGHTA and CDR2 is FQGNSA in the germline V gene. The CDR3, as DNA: TGTGCCAGCAGCTTAGGATCTAGCGGGGGGTACGAGCAGTACTTC. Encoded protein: CASSLGSSGGYEQYF.

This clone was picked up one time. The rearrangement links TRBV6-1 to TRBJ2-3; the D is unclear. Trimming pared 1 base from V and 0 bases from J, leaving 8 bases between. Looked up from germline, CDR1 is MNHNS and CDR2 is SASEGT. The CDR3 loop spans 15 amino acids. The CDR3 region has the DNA TGTGCCAGCAGTGAAGGGGCCTCTAGCACAGATACGCAGTATTTT. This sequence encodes CASSEGASSTDTQYF.

Written as DNA, the CDR3 is TGTGCCAGCAGCCCCGGACAGGGAAGGGATCAGCCCCAGCATTTT. Translated: CASSPGQGRDQPQHF. This rearrangement joins TRBV27 to TRBJ1-5; 8 bases map to TRBD1. The V and J ends lost 6 bases and 5 bases, in that order; junction bases with no gene match: 9. This CDR3 is 15 amino acids long. Germline values: CDR1 MNHEY, CDR2 SMNVEV (reference sequence).

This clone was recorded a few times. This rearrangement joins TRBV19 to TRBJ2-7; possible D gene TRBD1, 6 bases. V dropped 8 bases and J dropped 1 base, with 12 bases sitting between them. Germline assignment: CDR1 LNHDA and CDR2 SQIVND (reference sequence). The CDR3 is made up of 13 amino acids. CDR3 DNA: TGTGCCAGTGGGGCAGGGGATTCCTACGAGCAGTACTTC. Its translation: CASGAGDSYEQYF.